Each of the 31 T cell receptor beta chains below was sequenced from the same sample in a study of blood T cell repertoires in COVID-19. TCRdb's copy holds only in-frame clones and misses some; the assay was immunoSEQ multiplex PCR. Seen here are some 200,000 clones, 70% to 90% observed once, and the top ten hold 7.4%. The sample consisted of PBMCs or T cells enriched from blood (not recorded which). These TCRs come from a woman between 40 and 50 years old with acute COVID-19.

The chain links TRBV7-2 to TRBJ2-1; 11 positions match TRBD2. CDR3 length: 16 residues. V lost 2 bases, J lost 2 bases, and 2 bases stayed unmatched. Germline CDR1 reads SGHTA; CDR2 reads FQGNSA. The CDR3 DNA reads as TGTGCCAGCAGCTTAAATAGCGGGAGGGCCTACAATGAGCAGTTCTTC. Translating gives CASSLNSGRAYNEQFF.

This clone showed up just once. The genes are TRBV12-3 or TRBV12-4 and TRBJ2-7; 7 bases are a match to TRBD1. V lost 5 bases, J lost 2 bases, and 3 bases stayed unmatched. CDR3 length equals 13 residues. The CDR3 reads CASSGTVTYEQYF. The DNA for the CDR3 is TGTGCCAGCAGTGGGACAGTCACCTACGAGCAGTACTTC.

V and J are TRBV7-3 and TRBJ2-2, with 11 bases fitting TRBD2. CDR3 size: 15 residues. The germline V gene has CDR1 SGHTA and CDR2 FQGTGA. Trimming took 4 bases from V and 6 from J; bases not matched to a gene: 4. CDR3 in amino acids: CASSSGLAVAGELFF. CDR3 nucleotides: TGTGCCAGCAGCTCGGGACTAGCGGTCGCCGGGGAGCTGTTTTTT.

The chain recombines TRBV6-6 with TRBJ2-2, with 8 bases fitting TRBD1. Unmatched junction bases numbered 14, after V lost 11 bases and J lost 6 bases. This CDR3 comprises 15 residues. Germline lookup yields CDR1 MNHNY and CDR2 SVGAGI (reference sequence). This CDR3 is CAGSSGTGKSGELFF. The CDR3 bases are TGTGCCGGGTCCTCCGGGACAGGAAAATCCGGGGAGCTGTTTTTT.

V usage is TRBV28 and J usage is TRBJ1-2, with D possibly being TRBD1 (5 bases). The CDR3 is 14 amino acids. V lost 3 bases and J 4 bases, leaving 12 bases between the germline ends. Germline CDR1 MDHEN, CDR2 SYDVKM. The DNA of the CDR3 is TGTGCCAGCAGTTTCGCGGGGGAGGGCTATGGCTACACCTTC. It is translated as CASSFAGEGYGYTF.

V is TRBV7-9 and J is TRBJ1-1; TRBD1 matches 7 bases. This CDR3 has 14 amino acids. V lost 3 bases and J lost 4; bases outside the gene matches: 5. Germline V gene lookup returns CDR1 SEHNR and CDR2 FQNEAQ (reference sequence). The DNA for the CDR3 is TGTGCCAGCAGCTTGTTGACAGGGACCACTGAAGCTTTCTTT. Encoded protein: CASSLLTGTTEAFF.

The chain has TRBV2 and TRBJ2-1, with a possible D match to TRBD2 (6 bases). This CDR3 has 13 residues. Germline values: CDR1 SNHLY, CDR2 FYNNEI. V was pared by 6 bases and J by 4 bases, with 10 bases between. The CDR3 loop is CASRPGTYNEQFF. In DNA form, the CDR3 reads TGTGCCAGCAGACCCGGGACTTACAATGAGCAGTTCTTC. The variable domain in full, completed from reference TRBV2 and TRBJ2-1, reads EPEVTQTPSHQVTQMGQEVILRCVPISNHLYFYWYRQILGQKVEFLVSFYNNEISEKSEIFDDQFSVERPDGSNFTLKIRSTKLEDSAMYFCASRPGTYNEQFFGPGTRLTVL.

Only a few counts were recorded for this clone. The V and J genes are TRBV7-9 and TRBJ2-6; possible D gene TRBD2, 6 bases. Trimming pared 3 bases from V and 0 bases from J, leaving 12 bases between. The CDR3 is 17 residues long. Germline loops: CDR1 SEHNR, CDR2 FQNEAQ (reference sequence). This chain's CDR3 is CASSFPGLLSGANVLTF. The CDR3 region has the DNA TGTGCCAGCAGCTTCCCGGGACTGCTCTCTGGGGCCAACGTCCTGACTTTC.

The chain recombines TRBV29-1 with TRBJ1-2; TRBD1 aligns across 8 bases. V dropped 3 bases and J dropped 7; count of bases not matched to a gene: 13. The germline V gene encodes CDR1 SQVTM and CDR2 ANQGSEA. The CDR3 runs 15 residues. The CDR3 sequence: CSVDPGAGGRGGYTF. The CDR3 DNA reads TGCAGCGTTGACCCCGGAGCAGGGGGCAGAGGTGGCTACACCTTC.

The rearrangement joins TRBV11-2 to TRBJ1-1, with D possibly TRBD1 on 5 matching bases. V was trimmed by 3 bases and J by 0 bases, leaving 14 bases between them. The CDR3 has 16 amino acids. In germline, CDR1 is SGHAT, CDR2 FQNNGV. The CDR3 region is CASSFFGGRVNTEAFF. CDR3 nucleotides: TGTGCCAGCAGCTTCTTCGGGGGTAGGGTGAACACTGAAGCTTTCTTT.

This clone is a singleton in its sample. J is TRBJ2-2 and V is TRBV5-5; 8 bases agree with TRBD1. V dropped 1 base and J dropped 5; count of bases not matched to a gene: 7. Germline assignment: CDR1 SGHKS and CDR2 YYEKEE (reference sequence). This CDR3 spans 16 amino acids. DNA for the CDR3: TGTGCCAGCAGCTTGCCCCAGGGGGCAGGTACCGGGGAGCTGTTTTTT. This codes for CASSLPQGAGTGELFF.

The chain has TRBV7-9 and TRBJ1-1, with TRBD1 matching over 7 bases. Germline V gene lookup returns CDR1 SEHNR and CDR2 FQNEAQ (reference sequence). The junction had 10 bases not matched to a gene; V was cut back by 5 bases and J by 1 base. The CDR3 covers 16 residues. The CDR3 nucleotides read TGTGCCAGCAGCCCCTATGGGCGACAGGGGAACACTGAAGCTTTCTTT. Translating gives CASSPYGRQGNTEAFF.

This clone came up a few times. Here the CDR3 reads CASSQGLRENEQYF. CDR3 coding DNA: TGCGCCAGCAGCCAAGGTCTAAGAGAAAACGAGCAGTACTTC. The chain recombines TRBV4-1 with TRBJ2-7; D remains unclear. Per the germline V gene, CDR1 is MGHRA and CDR2 is YSYEKL. The CDR3 length is 14 residues. Trimming pared 1 base from V and 5 bases from J, leaving 12 bases between.

This chain links TRBV5-1 with TRBJ1-2, with D possibly TRBD1 on 6 matching bases. The length of the CDR3 is 15 residues. V was cut by 0 bases and J by 4 bases, with 13 bases left in between. In germline, CDR1 is SGHRS, CDR2 YFSETQ. The CDR3, as DNA: TGCGCCAGCAGCTTGGAGGGGGAAGGGGTCTATGGCTACACCTTC. Its translation is CASSLEGEGVYGYTF.

This chain links TRBV19 with TRBJ1-3; the match to TRBD1 covers 7 bases. The length of the CDR3 is 15 residues. With 4 bases clipped from V and 2 bases from J, the junction kept 5 bases outside the gene matches. Germline CDR1 and CDR2: LNHDA and SQIVND (reference sequence). DNA for the CDR3: TGTGCCAGTAGTACCACGACAGGGCCTGGAAACACCATATATTTT. It codes for CASSTTTGPGNTIYF.

The chain employs TRBV19 and TRBJ2-2; tentative D call: TRBD2 (5 bases). Per the germline V gene, CDR1 is LNHDA and CDR2 is SQIVND (reference sequence). Trimming left V 5 bases short and J 4 bases short, with 17 bases between. This CDR3 is 16 amino acids long. The CDR3 nucleotides read TGTGCCAGTAGTCACCTAGTGCCCCGGGGCACCGGGGAGCTGTTTTTT. Protein product: CASSHLVPRGTGELFF.

This clone was seen only once. The chain links TRBV3-1 (or the pseudogene TRBV3-2) to TRBJ2-3, with TRBD2 matching over 12 bases. CDR3 length: 17 amino acids. Per germline, CDR1 LGHDT and CDR2 YNNKEL (reference sequence). V trimming: 1 base; J trimming: 3 bases; junction bases outside the gene matches: 5. The CDR3 protein is CASSQGLAGDATDTQYF. Written as DNA, the CDR3 is TGTGCCAGCAGCCAAGGACTAGCGGGGGATGCTACAGATACGCAGTATTTT.

The CDR3 sequence is CASSPPDRAYEQYF. The CDR3 DNA sequence: TGTGCCAGCAGCCCCCCGGACAGGGCTTACGAGCAGTACTTC. The chain has TRBV5-4 and TRBJ2-7; 8 nucleotides align to TRBD1. CDR3 length equals 14 residues. The germline V gene encodes CDR1 SGHNT and CDR2 YYREEE (reference sequence). The V segment lost 4 bases and the J segment 4 bases; nucleotides outside the gene matches: 7.

The chain has TRBV5-1 and TRBJ2-5; 7 nucleotides align to TRBD1. The V and J ends lost 5 bases and 2 bases, in that order; junction bases with no gene match: 15. In germline, CDR1 is SGHRS, CDR2 YFSETQ. CDR3 size: 17 residues. DNA for the CDR3: TGCGCCAGCAGGCCCGGGACAGTGACCCTTTTACAAGAGACCCAGTACTTC. This encodes CASRPGTVTLLQETQYF. Drawing the rest from reference TRBV5-1 and TRBJ2-5, the complete variable domain is KAGVTQTPRYLIKTRGQQVTLSCSPISGHRSVSWYQQTPGQGLQFLFEYFSETQRNKGNFPGRFSGRQFSNSRSEMNVSTLELGDSALYLCASRPGTVTLLQETQYFGPGTRLLVL.

The CDR3 sequence: CASSGNRGRPTDTQYF. The CDR3 region has the DNA TGTGCCAGCAGCGGAAACAGGGGGCGACCCACAGATACGCAGTATTTT. The chain joins TRBV9 to TRBJ2-3, with 9 nucleotides matching TRBD1. This CDR3 is built from 16 residues. Trimming took 3 bases from V and 2 from J; bases not matched to a gene: 7. Germline CDR1 SGDLS, CDR2 YYNGEE.

The J gene is TRBJ1-2, the V gene TRBV12-1; TRBD1, as called in the table, went unchecked against the DNA. TRBV12-1 is a pseudogene. The CDR3 contains 12 residues. The CDR3 loop is CASRTGADGYTF. CDR3 sequence (DNA): TGTGCCAGCCGTACAGGGGCGGATGGCTACACCTTC.

This chain links TRBV6-2 or TRBV6-3 with TRBJ1-6, with no clear D. V was cut by 5 bases and J by 6 bases, with 20 bases left in between. The CDR3 runs to 17 residues. Germline loops: CDR1 MNHEY, CDR2 SVGEGT. CDR3 coding DNA: TGTGCCAGCAGTCCCCCGCTACGACAAGGCTCTAATTCACCCCTCCACTTT. Translated: CASSPPLRQGSNSPLHF.

The chain is built from TRBV14 and TRBJ1-6; 9 nucleotides line up with TRBD1. This CDR3 spans 13 amino acids. Trimming cost V 10 bases and J 7 bases; bases outside gene matches: 5. Germline V gene data show CDR1 as SGHDN and CDR2 as FVKESK. The CDR3 protein is CATQGARNSPLHF. In DNA form, the CDR3 reads TGTGCCACACAGGGGGCAAGGAATTCACCCCTCCACTTT. The entire variable domain, with the rest obtained from reference TRBV14 and TRBJ1-6, is as follows: EAGVTQFPSHSVIEKGQTVTLRCDPISGHDNLYWYRRVMGKEIKFLLHFVKESKQDESGMPNNRFLAERTGGTYSTLKVQPAELEDSGVYFCATQGARNSPLHFGNGTRLTVT.

V usage is TRBV27 and J usage is TRBJ1-4; perhaps TRBD1 as D (6 bases). Per the germline V gene, CDR1 is MNHEY and CDR2 is SMNVEV (reference sequence). The CDR3 length is 13 residues. V lost 4 bases and J 10 bases, leaving 13 bases between the germline ends. In DNA, the CDR3 is TGTGCCAGCAGTTCATCAGGGGTGGGAAAACTGTTTTTT. Protein product: CASSSSGVGKLFF. Looking up the rest from reference TRBV27 and TRBJ1-4 gives the full variable domain: EAQVTQNPRYLITVTGKKLTVTCSQNMNHEYMSWYRQDPGLGLRQIYYSMNVEVTDKGDVPEGYKVSRKEKRNFPLILESPSPNQTSLYFCASSSSGVGKLFFGSGTQLSVL.

This clone was observed once. The chain is built from TRBV19 and TRBJ1-5; 7 bases are a match to TRBD1. Trimming cost V 1 base and J 6 bases; bases outside gene matches: 15. This CDR3 contains 18 residues. Germline-derived CDR1 and CDR2 are LNHDA and SQIVND (reference sequence). The CDR3 reads CASSIVGKGQRVSQPQHF. The CDR3, as DNA: TGTGCCAGTAGTATAGTCGGCAAGGGACAGAGGGTTAGTCAGCCCCAGCATTTT.

The rearrangement uses TRBV5-1 and TRBJ1-2, with TRBD1 identical over 7 bases. The junction had 13 bases not matched to a gene; V was cut back by 4 bases and J by 4 bases. CDR3 length: 16 amino acids. Germline V gives CDR1 SGHRS, CDR2 YFSETQ. The CDR3 protein is CASSQPGQRKAYGYTF. Written as DNA, the CDR3 is TGCGCCAGCAGCCAGCCGGGACAGAGAAAGGCCTATGGCTACACCTTC.

The gene calls are TRBV20-1 and TRBJ2-3; TRBD1 agrees at 7 bases. Germline assignment: CDR1 DFQATT and CDR2 SNEGSKA (reference sequence). CDR3 length: 13 residues. J gave up 9 bases and V 3 bases, and 9 bases lay outside the gene matches. CDR3 sequence (DNA): TGCAGTGCTAGTAGGGACAGCCAGGGGACGCAGTATTTT. Translated: CSASRDSQGTQYF.

The genes are TRBV4-2 and TRBJ2-3, with TRBD1 identical over 8 bases. CDR3 size: 16 residues. Trimming took 4 bases from V and 1 from J; bases not matched to a gene: 7. Per the germline V gene, CDR1 is LGHNA and CDR2 is YNFKEQ. CDR3 in DNA: TGTGCCAGCAGCCTCAACTCAGGGGGCGGCACAGATACGCAGTATTTT. Protein: CASSLNSGGGTDTQYF.

The V and J genes are TRBV11-3 and TRBJ1-6; no reliable D call. The CDR3 sequence is 16 residues long. Germline-derived CDR1 and CDR2 are SGHNT and YENEEA. V lost 5 bases to trimming and J lost 9 bases, with 20 bases between them. The CDR3 loop reads CASSPPLRGHGSPLHF. The CDR3 region has the DNA TGTGCCAGCAGCCCACCCCTCCGAGGGCACGGTTCACCCCTCCACTTT.

This clone was counted between two and nine times. This chain uses TRBV28 with TRBJ1-4; TRBD1 agrees at 10 bases. This CDR3 has 17 residues. The junction had 10 bases not matched to a gene; V was cut back by 2 bases and J by 7 bases. Germline CDR1 reads MDHEN; CDR2 reads SYDVKM. The CDR3 loop is CASSLPGTGVRGEKLFF. CDR3 coding DNA: TGTGCCAGCAGTTTACCCGGGACAGGGGTGAGGGGTGAAAAACTGTTTTTT.

V usage is TRBV10-3 and J usage is TRBJ2-3; 7 nucleotides agree with TRBD1. V lost 3 bases to trimming and J lost 5 bases; unmatched junction nucleotides: 2. CDR1 and CDR2 from the germline V gene are ENHRY and SYGVKD. The CDR3 spans 13 residues. The CDR3 bases are TGTGCCATCAGTGACGGGACAGAAGATACGCAGTATTTT. Translating gives CAISDGTEDTQYF.